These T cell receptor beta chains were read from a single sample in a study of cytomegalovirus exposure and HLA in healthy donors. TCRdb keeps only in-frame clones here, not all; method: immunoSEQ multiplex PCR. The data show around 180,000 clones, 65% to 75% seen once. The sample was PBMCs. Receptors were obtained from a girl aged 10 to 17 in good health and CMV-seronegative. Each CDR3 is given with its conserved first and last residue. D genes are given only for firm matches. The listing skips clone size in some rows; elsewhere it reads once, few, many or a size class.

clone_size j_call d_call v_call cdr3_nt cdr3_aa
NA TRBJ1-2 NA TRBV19 TGTGCCAGTAGTATGTCAGGGAAGGGAGGCTACACCTTC CASSMSGKGGYTF
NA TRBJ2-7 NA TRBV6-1 TGTGCCAGCAGTGTCCGCACACAGGGTCGGGACGAGCAGTACTTC CASSVRTQGRDEQYF
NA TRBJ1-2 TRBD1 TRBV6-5 TGTGCCAGCAGCCAGACAGGGGTCTATGGCTACACCTTC CASSQTGVYGYTF
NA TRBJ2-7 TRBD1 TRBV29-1 TGCAGCGTGCGGACAGGGGGATACGAGCAGTACTTC CSVRTGGYEQYF
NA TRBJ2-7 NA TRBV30 TGTGCCTGGAGTAAGCTCAGGGGAGCCTACGAGCAGTACTTC CAWSKLRGAYEQYF
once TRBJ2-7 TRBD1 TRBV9 TGTGCCAGCAGCTCCGGGACAGCGGCCTACGAGCAGTACTTC CASSSGTAAYEQYF
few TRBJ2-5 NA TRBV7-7 TGTGCCAGCAGCTTAGTCCGCGGGTACCAAGAGACCCAGTACTTC CASSLVRGYQETQYF
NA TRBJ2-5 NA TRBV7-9 TGTGCCAGCAGGGTTGTAGGGCAGGGTGGGCAAGAGACCCAGTACTTC CASRVVGQGGQETQYF
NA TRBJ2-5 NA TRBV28 TGTGCCAGCAGTTTAGTGTCAGTTCAAGAGACCCAGTACTTC CASSLVSVQETQYF
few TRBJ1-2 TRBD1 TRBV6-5 TGTGCCAGCAGTTATTCGCTCGGACAGGGTGACTATGGCTACACCTTC CASSYSLGQGDYGYTF
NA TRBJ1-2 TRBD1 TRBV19 TGTGCCAGTGACTCACCCCGGACAGGGCACTATGGCTACACCTTC CASDSPRTGHYGYTF